Below, 4 T cell receptor beta chains from the same sample are listed, as sequenced in a study of identical twins. TCRdb passed the 5' RACE reads through MiXCR, listing each CDR3 protein once. This sample carries approximately 670,000 distinct CDR3 sequences, 5.5% to 6.5% of them seen once, and the ten largest clones take 1.5% to 2%. Material for sequencing was naive T cells sorted from blood. Receptors originate from a man younger than 35 in good health.

This clonotype was seen many times. The chain is built from TRBV29-1 and TRBJ2-2; D is possibly TRBD2 (5 bases). Germline CDR1 is SQVTM and CDR2 is ANQGSEA. Trimming removed 6 bases at V and 6 bases at J, with 17 bases between. CDR3 length equals 14 residues. For the CDR3, the DNA is TGCAGCGTGCAACTAGTACGGACGTCCGGGGAGCTGTTTTTT. Protein: CSVQLVRTSGELFF.

This clonotype was counted ten times or more. The rearrangement links TRBV7-6 to TRBJ2-1; TRBD2 might be the D (6 bases). The ends were cut back, 8 bases at V and 3 bases at J, with 14 bases in the middle. Per the germline V gene, CDR1 is SGHVS and CDR2 is FNYEAQ. There are 14 residues in the CDR3. The CDR3 is CASSSVRGYNEQFF. Here the CDR3 DNA reads TGTGCCAGCTCTTCTGTGCGGGGCTACAATGAGCAGTTCTTC.

This clonotype showed up many times. The J gene is TRBJ2-3, the V gene TRBV5-6; D may be TRBD1 (5 bases). CDR3 length equals 15 residues. Germline CDR1 is SGHDT and CDR2 is YYEEEE. V was cut by 2 bases and J by 0 bases, with 10 bases left in between. This chain's CDR3 is CASSFSGISTDTQYF. CDR3 nucleotide sequence: TGTGCCAGCAGCTTTTCAGGGATTAGCACAGATACGCAGTATTTT.

The chain is built from TRBV4-1 and TRBJ2-7, with a weak D call TRBD2 (6 bases). The length of the CDR3 is 16 residues. V lost 0 bases and J lost 3, with 15 bases in between. Germline CDR1 MGHRA, CDR2 YSYEKL. The CDR3 nucleotides are TGCGCCAGCAGCCAAGACCCGGGAGACAGCTTCTACGAGCAGTACGTC. Encoded protein: CASSQDPGDSFYEQYV.